What follows are 16 T cell receptor beta chains derived from one specimen sequenced in a study of Ad26.COV2.S vaccination and SARS-CoV-2 variants. The treatment here: 15 to 20 received Ad26.COV2.S at low or high dose, single or two shots; about five received placebo; per-sample allocation not given. Following the first vaccine or placebo injection, samples were taken on day 63. Generated by immunoSEQ multiplex PCR, the TCRdb table keeps only in-frame clones and is missing some. The sample yields fewer than 600,000 clones, roughly nine tenths seen once. The sequencing here drew on peripheral blood, taken in a trial of Ad26.COV2.S vaccine versus placebo. These receptors all come from a person between 18 and 59 years old who received the Ad26.COV2.S COVID-19 vaccine or a placebo.

V and J are TRBV11-2 and TRBJ2-7; 9 bases fit TRBD1. With V trimmed by 5 bases and J by 5 bases, 10 bases remained unmatched. CDR3 length equals 15 residues. The germline CDR1 and CDR2 sequences are SGHAT and FQNNGV. The CDR3 protein is CASSLRDRVNDEQYF. The CDR3 DNA follows: TGTGCCAGCAGCCTCCGGGACAGGGTAAACGACGAGCAGTACTTC.

The chain recombines TRBV20-1 with TRBJ2-7; 10 nucleotides agree with TRBD2. The CDR3 totals 15 residues. Germline V CDR1 and CDR2: DFQATT, SNEGSKA (reference sequence). V shed 3 bases and J 3 bases; nucleotides not matched to a gene: 8. Written as DNA, the CDR3 is TGCAGTGCTAGTGCTCTAGCGGGAGAAGGCTACGAGCAGTACTTC. Translated, it gives CSASALAGEGYEQYF.

In its sample, this clone was seen once. This sequence joins TRBV5-1 and TRBJ1-1, with unresolved D. The germline gives CDR1 SGHRS, CDR2 YFSETQ. The CDR3 extends over 15 amino acids. V was shortened by 2 bases and J by 3 bases, with 14 bases between the two germline ends. CDR3 sequence (DNA): TGCGCCAGCAGCTTCCCCCTCGGGTCGGACACTGAAGCTTTCTTT. The encoded protein is CASSFPLGSDTEAFF.

The chain is built from TRBV5-1 and TRBJ1-5, with TRBD1 as a possible D gene (5 bases). V was pared by 2 bases and J by 4 bases, with 16 bases between. The CDR3 runs to 16 residues. Germline CDR1 reads SGHRS; CDR2 reads YFSETQ. CDR3 nucleotides: TGCGCCAGCAGCTTACAGGCTCTCGGGGGAAATCAGCCCCAGCATTTT. Its translation is CASSLQALGGNQPQHF.

With regard to this clone: An end of the junction does not agree with germline; a read error may underlie this. J is TRBJ2-5 and V is TRBV7-7, with 9 bases aligning to TRBD2. Germline V gives CDR1 SSHAT, CDR2 FNYEAQ (reference sequence). The CDR3 is 16 residues long. For the CDR3, the DNA is TGTGCTAGCAGCTTAGATCCAGCGGGAGGACAAGAGACCCAGTACTTC. Encoded protein: CASSLDPAGGQETQYF. Looking up the rest from reference TRBV7-7 and TRBJ2-5 gives the full variable domain: GAGVSQSPRYKVTKRGQDVTLRCDPISSHATLYWYQQALGQGPEFLTYFNYEAQPDKSGLPSDRFSAERPEGSISTLTIQRTEQRDSAMYRCASSLDPAGGQETQYFGPGTRLLVL.

The chain employs TRBV12-3 or TRBV12-4 and TRBJ1-1, with 8 bases matching TRBD1. Germline trimming cut 5 bases from V and 4 bases from J; bases unmatched to any gene: 3. The CDR3 is 13 amino acids. For the CDR3, the DNA is TGTGCCAGCAGTCTTGGACAGGGCACTGAAGCTTTCTTT. Its protein product is CASSLGQGTEAFF.

The chain combines TRBV6-5 with TRBJ2-7, with TRBD1 as a possible D gene (6 bases). Germline V gene lookup returns CDR1 MNHEY and CDR2 SVGAGI. CDR3 length: 14 amino acids. Between the trimmed V and J ends, which lost 7 bases and 3 bases, there was a span of 16 bases. The CDR3 sequence: CASIKQGKGYEQYF. The CDR3 DNA sequence: TGTGCCAGCATTAAACAGGGAAAGGGCTACGAGCAGTACTTC.

The V and J genes are TRBV5-1 and TRBJ2-3; 8 nucleotides match TRBD2. The CDR3 spans 15 residues. Germline V lookup: CDR1 SGHRS, CDR2 YFSETQ. Losses at the gene ends were 5 bases for V and 8 bases for J; bases not matched to a gene: 13. CDR3 bases: TGCGCCAGCAGTTCCGGCGGACTAGCCCCTCCTACGCAGTATTTT. Amino acids: CASSSGGLAPPTQYF.

This clone has only one observation. The gene calls are TRBV7-8 and TRBJ1-1; D unresolved. The CDR3 runs 14 residues. Germline V gene sequence: CDR1 SGHVS, CDR2 FQNEAQ. V lost 2 bases, J lost 0 bases, and 7 bases lay in between. The CDR3 region is CASSLWTMNTEAFF. The CDR3 DNA reads TGTGCCAGCAGCTTATGGACTATGAACACTGAAGCTTTCTTT.

The rearrangement links TRBV29-1 to TRBJ1-5; the D is unclear. The CDR3 loop spans 17 amino acids. Per the germline V gene, CDR1 is SQVTM and CDR2 is ANQGSEA. Trimming left V 4 bases short and J 1 base short, with 20 bases between. The CDR3 DNA is TGCAGCGTTGTATTTGGGCACGCAAATCCAAGCAATCAGCCCCAGCATTTT. Encoded protein: CSVVFGHANPSNQPQHF.

This clone was seen just once. The genes are TRBV5-4 and TRBJ2-5; D is perhaps TRBD1 (5 bases). CDR3 length equals 14 residues. CDR1 and CDR2 from the germline V gene are SGHNT and YYREEE (reference sequence). Trimming shortened V by 4 bases and J by 2 bases, and 12 bases separated the two germline ends. In DNA, the CDR3 is TGTGCCAGCAGCCAAATCAGGGAACAAGAGACCCAGTACTTC. Translating gives CASSQIREQETQYF.

This clone was seen a handful of times. V is TRBV28 and J is TRBJ2-3; 7 nucleotides agree with TRBD2. CDR1 is MDHEN and CDR2 is SYDVKM in the germline V gene. V dropped 4 bases and J dropped 2; count of bases not matched to a gene: 6. This CDR3 region has 15 residues. CDR3 sequence reads: CASSSSGRATDTQYF. The CDR3 nucleotides read TGTGCCAGCAGTTCTAGCGGACGGGCCACAGATACGCAGTATTTT.

J is TRBJ2-3 and V is TRBV4-2, with 8 bases that match TRBD2. V lost 1 base, J lost 5 bases, and 5 bases stayed unmatched. Per the germline V gene, CDR1 is LGHNA and CDR2 is YNFKEQ. The CDR3 consists of 15 residues. The CDR3 DNA follows: TGTGCCAGCAGCCAAGGGCTAGCGGGCAGAGATACGCAGTATTTT. Residues: CASSQGLAGRDTQYF.

J is TRBJ2-1 and V is TRBV27, with D uncertain. V lost 0 bases to trimming and J lost 0 bases, with 9 bases between them. The CDR3 sequence is 16 residues long. In germline, CDR1 is MNHEY, CDR2 SMNVEV (reference sequence). The CDR3 here is CASSLSIQPSYNEQFF. The CDR3 DNA is TGTGCCAGCAGTTTATCGATACAGCCCTCCTACAATGAGCAGTTCTTC.

The J gene is TRBJ2-5, the V gene TRBV7-9; 8 bases match TRBD1. The CDR3 has 15 residues. Trimming at V came to 5 bases and at J to 5 bases, leaving 10 bases not matched to a gene. Germline V gene lookup returns CDR1 SEHNR and CDR2 FQNEAQ (reference sequence). Here the CDR3 reads CASSARQGRSETQYF. CDR3 DNA: TGTGCCAGCAGCGCTCGACAGGGGAGGTCGGAGACCCAGTACTTC.

V is TRBV6-5 and J is TRBJ1-5, with D perhaps matching TRBD1 (6 bases). V lost 11 bases and J 7 bases, leaving 18 bases between the germline ends. Germline V gene sequence: CDR1 MNHEY, CDR2 SVGAGI. CDR3 length: 13 residues. This chain's CDR3 is CASKGGLGQPQHF. The CDR3, as DNA: TGTGCCTCAAAGGGGGGATTGGGCCAGCCCCAGCATTTT.